This T cell receptor beta chain came from a study of Ad26.COV2.S vaccination and SARS-CoV-2 variants (dated by TCRdb to the early 2020s). Regarding the complete study: Donors in the vaccine arm were drawn from COV1001, a multicentre, randomized, double-blind, placebo-controlled phase I-IIa trial testing Ad26.COV2.S in healthy adults. TCRbeta repertoire sequencing was used to assess the specificity and breadth of SARS-CoV-2-reactive T cell receptors after Ad26.COV2.S vaccination. Ad26.COV2.S was administered intramuscularly at a dose of 5x10^10 or 1x10^11 viral particles, either as one shot or as two shots given 56 days apart. Throughout the experiments and outcome assessment, investigators stayed blinded to trial group allocation. Trial participants were randomized into five groups of five, in which low-dose or high-dose Ad26.COV2.S was given once or twice, or placebo was given on both occasions. The TCR-sequenced set comprised around 30 samples: approximately 19 Ad26.COV2.S vaccine recipients, 5 placebo recipients and 8 SARS-CoV-2 convalescent individuals. Broad study findings and their caveats: The authors noted that total T cell responses may have been underestimated by the TCR breadth and depth analyses. After vaccination, substantial breadth of spike-specific CD8+ and CD4+ T cell responses was reported. Compared with placebo recipients, Ad26.COV2.S recipients showed higher spike-specific TCR breadth (P = 0.0014). Vaccine and placebo recipients had comparable non-spike TCR breadth, which fits with the vaccine containing only spike. The study was not powered for comparison of responses between vaccine doses or regimens.

As regards this clone: Its antigen is currently not known. No much larger clone exists at a distance of one base, and base qualities are not known.

The immunoSEQ Assay was the method used to sequence TCRbeta CDR3 regions. After extraction, genomic DNA underwent amplification by bias-controlled multiplex PCR, followed by high-throughput sequencing. The authors' pipeline ran thus. To quantify the absolute abundance of every unique TCRbeta CDR3 region, sequences were collapsed and filtered. T cell fraction was estimated by normalization of TCRbeta template counts to usable DNA, with usable DNA being measured through amplification of reference genes present in all nucleated cells. Repertoire TCRs were annotated as SARS-CoV-2-specific by exact matching of V gene, CDR3 amino acid sequence and J gene to a known reactive TCR set. The reference SARS-CoV-2 TCR set came from MIRA and was filtered for enrichment in COVID-19-positive ImmuneCODE repertoires, removing public or cross-reactive TCRs. Based on the MIRA antigens, annotated TCRs were further analysed at the level of specific ORF or position within ORF. Breadth was defined as the number of annotated unique rearrangements divided by the total number of unique productive rearrangements, and depth was defined as the summed frequency of the annotated unique rearrangements. Two-sided Wilcoxon rank-sum tests were used to compare TCR breadth between groups. Held by TCRdb, this immuneACCESS table contains in-frame sequences only and omits some clones. Under half of the omission traces to an unresolved V gene where checked; the cause of the rest is unknown. D and trimming come from the DNA, and the V and J calls and clone size come from that table. In this sample the table shows roughly 350,000 clones, less than 90% of which occur a single time. Together, the top ten hold around 5.8% of the sample.

The germline V gene specifies SGDLS as CDR1 and YYNGEE as CDR2. Trimming accounts for 1 base at V and 4 bases at J, while the number of junction bases matched to no gene is 11. Reading from cysteine to phenylalanine, the CDR3 counts 17 amino acids. Kept here is only the CDR3 DNA, which spans 51 bases and is read in frame from base 1. According to the study, the label for this sample's treatment or condition signals: about 20 received Ad26.COV2.S at low or high dose, single or two shots; several received placebo; per-sample allocation not given. For vaccine and placebo recipients, the sequenced repertoires came from samples collected on day 63 after the first injection. Between 29 July and 7 August 2020, Cohort 1b enrolled 25 adults aged 18-55 years at one site in Boston, USA. Ad26.COV2.S consisted of a replication-incompetent adenovirus type 26 vector by which a prefusion-stabilized SARS-CoV-2 spike protein from the original Wuhan strain was expressed.

The rearranged segments are TRBV9 and TRBJ2-5; TRBD2 matches 9 bases in the middle. The receptor was isolated from a person between 18 and 60 years old who received the Ad26.COV2.S COVID-19 vaccine or a placebo. Sequenced here: peripheral blood, sampled in a trial of Ad26.COV2.S vaccine versus placebo. Read as DNA, the sequence is TGTGCCAGCAGCGTACAGGCGGGAGGGCCCTCGCGAGAGACCCAGTACTTC. Translated, it gives CASSVQAGGPSRETQYF. When the CDR3 is completed using the reference TRBV9 and TRBJ2-5 genes on either side, the full variable domain is DSGVTQTPKHLITATGQRVTLRCSPRSGDLSVYWYQQSLDQGLQFLIQYYNGEERAKGNILERFSAQQFPDLHSELNLSSLELGDSALYFCASSVQAGGPSRETQYFGPGTRLLVL.